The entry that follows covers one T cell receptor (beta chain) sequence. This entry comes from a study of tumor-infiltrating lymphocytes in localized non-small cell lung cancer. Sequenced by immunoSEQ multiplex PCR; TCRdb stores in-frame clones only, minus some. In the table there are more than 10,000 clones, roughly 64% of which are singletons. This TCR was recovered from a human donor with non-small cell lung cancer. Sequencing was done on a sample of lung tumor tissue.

The chain's CDR3 is CASSLGGGQVETQYF. In DNA form, the CDR3 reads TGCGCCAGCAGCCTTGGAGGGGGCCAGGTGGAGACCCAGTACTTC. The chain uses TRBV5-1 and TRBJ2-5, with a possible D match to TRBD1 (7 bases). The CDR3 runs to 15 residues. The V end was cut by 4 bases, the J end by 5 bases, with 18 bases between. CDR1 and CDR2 (germline): SGHRS, YFSETQ.